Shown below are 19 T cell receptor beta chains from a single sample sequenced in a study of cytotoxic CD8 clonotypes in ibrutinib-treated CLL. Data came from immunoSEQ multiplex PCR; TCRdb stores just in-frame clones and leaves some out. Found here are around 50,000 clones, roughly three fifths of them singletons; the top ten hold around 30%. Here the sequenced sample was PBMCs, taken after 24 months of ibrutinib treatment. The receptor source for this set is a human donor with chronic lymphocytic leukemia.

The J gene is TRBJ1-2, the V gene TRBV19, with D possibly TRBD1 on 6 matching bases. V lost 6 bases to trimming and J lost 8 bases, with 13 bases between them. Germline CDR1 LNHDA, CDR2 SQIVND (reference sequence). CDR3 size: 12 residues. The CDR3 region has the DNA TGTGCCAGTAGCCACAGGGACGGGGGCTACACCTTC. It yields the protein CASSHRDGGYTF.

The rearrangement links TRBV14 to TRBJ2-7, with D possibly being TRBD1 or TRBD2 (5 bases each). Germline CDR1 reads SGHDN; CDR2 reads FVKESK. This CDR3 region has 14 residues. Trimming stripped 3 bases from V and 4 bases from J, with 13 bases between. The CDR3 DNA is TGTGCCAGCAGCCAGGGGACGAGGGGATACGAGCAGTACTTC. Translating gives CASSQGTRGYEQYF.

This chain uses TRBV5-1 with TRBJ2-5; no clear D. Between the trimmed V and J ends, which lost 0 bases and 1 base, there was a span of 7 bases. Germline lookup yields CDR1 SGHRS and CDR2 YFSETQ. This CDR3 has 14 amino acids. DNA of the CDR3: TGCGCCAGCAGCTTGGTAGGGATCCAAGAGACCCAGTACTTC. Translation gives CASSLVGIQETQYF.

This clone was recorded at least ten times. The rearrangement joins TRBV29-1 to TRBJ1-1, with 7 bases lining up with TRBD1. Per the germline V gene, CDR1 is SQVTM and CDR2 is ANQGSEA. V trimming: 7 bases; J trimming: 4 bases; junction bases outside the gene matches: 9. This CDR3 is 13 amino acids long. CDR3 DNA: TGCAGCGGGAATACAGGGGAGGGCACTGAAGCTTTCTTT. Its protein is CSGNTGEGTEAFF.

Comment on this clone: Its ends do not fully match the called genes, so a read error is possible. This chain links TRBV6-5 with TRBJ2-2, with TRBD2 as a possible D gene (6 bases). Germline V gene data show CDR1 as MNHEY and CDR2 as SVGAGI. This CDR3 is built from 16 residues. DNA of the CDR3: TGTGCCGGCAGTTCGGGCTGGCGGGGGAACACCGGGGAGCTGTTTTTT. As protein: CAGSSGWRGNTGELFF.

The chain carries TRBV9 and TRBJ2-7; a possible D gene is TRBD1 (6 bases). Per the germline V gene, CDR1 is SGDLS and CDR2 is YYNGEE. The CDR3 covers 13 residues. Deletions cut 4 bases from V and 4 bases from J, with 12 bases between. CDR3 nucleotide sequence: TGTGCCAGCAGCCGCCTACAGGGTTACGAGCAGTACTTC. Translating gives CASSRLQGYEQYF.

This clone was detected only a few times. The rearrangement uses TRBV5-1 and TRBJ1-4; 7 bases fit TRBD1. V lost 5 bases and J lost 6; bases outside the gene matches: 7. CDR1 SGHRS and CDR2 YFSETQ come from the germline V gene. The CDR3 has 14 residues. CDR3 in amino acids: CASRQQGRDEKLFF. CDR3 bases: TGCGCCAGCAGACAACAGGGGAGGGATGAAAAACTGTTTTTT.

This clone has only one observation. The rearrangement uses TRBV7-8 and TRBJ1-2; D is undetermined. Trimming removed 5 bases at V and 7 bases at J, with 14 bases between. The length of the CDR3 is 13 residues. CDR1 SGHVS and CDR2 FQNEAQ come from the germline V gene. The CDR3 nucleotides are TGTGCCAGCAGCCCCCTACGGGGATTTGGCTACACCTTC. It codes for CASSPLRGFGYTF.

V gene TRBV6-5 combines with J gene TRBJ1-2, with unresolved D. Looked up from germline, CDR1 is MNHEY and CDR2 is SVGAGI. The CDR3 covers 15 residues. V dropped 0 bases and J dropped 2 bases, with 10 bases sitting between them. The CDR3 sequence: CASSYSRQTNYGYTF. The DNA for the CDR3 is TGTGCCAGCAGTTACTCAAGGCAGACCAACTATGGCTACACCTTC.

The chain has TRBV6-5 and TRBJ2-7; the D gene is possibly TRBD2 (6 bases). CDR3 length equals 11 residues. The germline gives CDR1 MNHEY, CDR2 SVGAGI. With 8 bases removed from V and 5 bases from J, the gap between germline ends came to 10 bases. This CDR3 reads CASGWTNEQYF. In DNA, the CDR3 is TGTGCCAGCGGGTGGACTAACGAGCAGTACTTC.

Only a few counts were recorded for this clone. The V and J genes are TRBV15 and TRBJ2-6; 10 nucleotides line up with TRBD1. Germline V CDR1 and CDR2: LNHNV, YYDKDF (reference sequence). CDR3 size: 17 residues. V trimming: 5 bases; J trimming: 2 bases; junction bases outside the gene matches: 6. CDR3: CATSGGQGRPGANVLTF. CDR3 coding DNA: TGTGCCACCAGCGGGGGACAGGGGCGACCTGGGGCCAACGTCCTGACTTTC.

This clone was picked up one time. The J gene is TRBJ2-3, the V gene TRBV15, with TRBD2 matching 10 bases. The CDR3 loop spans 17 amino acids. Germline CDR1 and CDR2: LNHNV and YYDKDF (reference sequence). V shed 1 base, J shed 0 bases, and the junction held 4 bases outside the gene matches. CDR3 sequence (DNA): TGTGCCACCAGCAGAGGTAGCGGGGGGTTTAGCACAGATACGCAGTATTTT. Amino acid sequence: CATSRGSGGFSTDTQYF.

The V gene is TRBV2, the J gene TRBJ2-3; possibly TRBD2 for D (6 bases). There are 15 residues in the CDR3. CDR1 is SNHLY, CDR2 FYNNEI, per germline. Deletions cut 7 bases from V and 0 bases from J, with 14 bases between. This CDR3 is CASTDSGSSTDTQYF. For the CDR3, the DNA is TGTGCCAGCACAGATAGCGGATCTAGCACAGATACGCAGTATTTT.

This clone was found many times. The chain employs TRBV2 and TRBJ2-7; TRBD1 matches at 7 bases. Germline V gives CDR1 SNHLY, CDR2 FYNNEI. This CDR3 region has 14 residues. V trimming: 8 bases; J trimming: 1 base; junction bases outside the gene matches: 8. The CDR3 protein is CASLGGLESYEQYF. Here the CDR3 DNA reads TGTGCCAGCCTAGGGGGCCTCGAATCCTACGAGCAGTACTTC.

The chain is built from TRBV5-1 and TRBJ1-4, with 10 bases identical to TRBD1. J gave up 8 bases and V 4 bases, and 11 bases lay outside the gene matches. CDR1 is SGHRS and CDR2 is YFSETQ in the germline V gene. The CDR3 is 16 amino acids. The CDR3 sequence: CASSPRPTGGEEKLFF. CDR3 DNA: TGCGCCAGCAGCCCCCGCCCGACAGGGGGCGAGGAAAAACTGTTTTTT.

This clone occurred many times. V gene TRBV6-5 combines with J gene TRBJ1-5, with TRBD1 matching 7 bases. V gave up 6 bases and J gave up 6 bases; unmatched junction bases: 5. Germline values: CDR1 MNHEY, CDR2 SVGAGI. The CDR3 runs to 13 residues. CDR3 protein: CASRQGIGQPQHF. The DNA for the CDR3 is TGTGCCAGCAGACAGGGGATCGGTCAGCCCCAGCATTTT.

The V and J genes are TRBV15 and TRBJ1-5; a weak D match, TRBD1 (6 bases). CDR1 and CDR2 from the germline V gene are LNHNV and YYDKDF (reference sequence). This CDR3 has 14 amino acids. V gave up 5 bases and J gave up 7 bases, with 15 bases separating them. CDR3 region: CATSVGGGGQPQHF. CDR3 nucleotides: TGTGCCACCAGCGTAGGGGGGGGCGGACAGCCCCAGCATTTT.

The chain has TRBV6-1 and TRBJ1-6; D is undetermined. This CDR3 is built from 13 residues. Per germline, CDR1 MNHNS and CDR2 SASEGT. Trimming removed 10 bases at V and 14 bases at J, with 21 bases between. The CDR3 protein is CATFGPEVKALHF. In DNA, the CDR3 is TGTGCCACCTTCGGGCCTGAGGTTAAGGCCCTCCACTTT.

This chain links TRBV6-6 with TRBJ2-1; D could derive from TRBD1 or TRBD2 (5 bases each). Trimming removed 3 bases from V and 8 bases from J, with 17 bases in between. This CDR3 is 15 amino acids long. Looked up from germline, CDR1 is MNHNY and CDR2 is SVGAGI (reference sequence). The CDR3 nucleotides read TGTGCCAGCAGTTATGGTCAGGGAGCCAACGATGAGCAGTTCTTC. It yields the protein CASSYGQGANDEQFF.